A single sample gave rise to the 13 T cell receptor beta chains below, sequenced in a study of T cell repertoires in cytomegalovirus infection. TCRdb itself ran the reads through MiXCR, one entry per CDR3 protein. Of 600,000 to 800,000 distinct CDR3 sequences listed, 20% to 30% are singletons. The sequenced sample was CD8+ T cells from PBMCs. The receptor set was obtained from a human donor in good health (CMV status not recorded). Some clones in this sample may be carry-over from other donors' samples.

The sample holds many counts of this clonotype. J is TRBJ2-5 and V is TRBV7-8; the D gene could be TRBD1 or TRBD2 (5 bases each). This CDR3 region has 13 residues. CDR1 and CDR2 from the germline V gene are SGHVS and FQNEAQ. V dropped 2 bases and J dropped 4 bases, with 8 bases sitting between them. This CDR3 reads CASSLLGTETQYF. CDR3 nucleotide sequence: TGTGCCAGCAGCTTACTGGGGACAGAGACCCAGTACTTC.

Of note for this clonotype: Just one base apart from a much larger clone, this may be a read error. The genes are TRBV7-6 and TRBJ1-2; D unclear. Germline values: CDR1 SGHVS, CDR2 FNYEAQ. The germline V and J ends were trimmed by 5 bases and 8 bases, with 15 bases remaining between them. The CDR3 extends over 13 amino acids. In DNA, the CDR3 is TGTGCCAGCAGCCTCGGTATTCCCCTGGGCTACACCTTC. Protein: CASSLGIPLGYTF.

The chain is built from TRBV7-9 and TRBJ2-4, with unresolved D. The germline CDR1 and CDR2 sequences are SEHNR and FQNEAQ (reference sequence). Trimming left V 7 bases short and J 0 bases short, with 13 bases between. The CDR3 is 15 amino acids. For the CDR3, the DNA is TGTGCCAGCACCCAGACCGGCCTAGCCAAAAACATTCAGTACTTC. As protein: CASTQTGLAKNIQYF.

In its sample, this clonotype was seen many times. V usage is TRBV7-9 and J usage is TRBJ1-1; TRBD1 agrees at 8 bases. The germline V gene encodes CDR1 SEHNR and CDR2 FQNEAQ (reference sequence). J lost 6 bases, V lost 4 bases, and 13 bases had no gene match. This CDR3 spans 16 amino acids. The CDR3 coding sequence is TGTGCCAGCAGCTCACCGGGGGACAGGAAAAACCCTGAAGCTTTCTTT. It specifies CASSSPGDRKNPEAFF.

This clonotype was counted ten times or more. V gene TRBV7-2 combines with J gene TRBJ2-3; 8 nucleotides align to TRBD2. CDR1 is SGHTA and CDR2 is FQGNSA in the germline V gene. Trimming took 3 bases from V and 2 from J; bases not matched to a gene: 4. The CDR3 extends over 15 amino acids. CDR3 amino acids: CASSFGTRITDTQYF. As DNA, the CDR3 is TGTGCCAGCAGCTTCGGGACTAGAATCACAGATACGCAGTATTTT.

This clonotype was found many times. The genes are TRBV7-8 and TRBJ2-7, with D perhaps TRBD1 (6 bases). The germline V gene has CDR1 SGHVS and CDR2 FQNEAQ. The ends were cut back, 1 base at V and 5 bases at J, with 12 bases in the middle. CDR3 size: 14 residues. DNA for the CDR3: TGTGCCAGCAGCTTAGGGGGGCCTGAGGACGAGCAGTACGTC. Translating it yields CASSLGGPEDEQYV.

The chain has TRBV28 and TRBJ2-1; D possibly corresponds to TRBD1 (6 bases). Looked up from germline, CDR1 is MDHEN and CDR2 is SYDVKM. Trimming pared 6 bases from V and 4 bases from J, leaving 22 bases between. The CDR3 spans 17 residues. The CDR3: CASRLSGTFEGYNEQFF. The CDR3 nucleotides read TGTGCCAGCAGGCTATCGGGGACATTCGAGGGATACAATGAGCAGTTCTTC.

This clonotype showed up just a few times. The chain carries TRBV20-1 and TRBJ1-2, with 8 bases aligning to TRBD1. Germline trimming cut 1 base from V and 2 bases from J; bases unmatched to any gene: 3. CDR1 and CDR2 (germline): DFQATT, SNEGSKA (reference sequence). The CDR3 covers 14 residues. Here the CDR3 DNA reads TGCAGTGCTAGAGGACAGGGGCTGAACTATGGCTACACCTTC. Amino acid sequence: CSARGQGLNYGYTF.

This chain uses TRBV14 with TRBJ1-4, with D perhaps TRBD1 (5 bases). The CDR3 has 15 amino acids. Germline CDR1 SGHDN, CDR2 FVKESK. Trimming left V 0 bases short and J 4 bases short, with 9 bases between. The CDR3 protein is CASSQEGDFNEKLFF. Written as DNA, the CDR3 is TGTGCCAGCAGCCAAGAGGGGGACTTTAATGAAAAACTGTTTTTT.

This clonotype was detected only a few times. The J gene is TRBJ1-2, the V gene TRBV7-9; a possible D gene is TRBD1 (5 bases). The length of the CDR3 is 15 residues. CDR1 is SEHNR, CDR2 FQNEAQ, per germline (reference sequence). Trimming stripped 3 bases from V and 8 bases from J, with 19 bases between. CDR3 region: CASSFQGMNYVGYTF. DNA for the CDR3: TGTGCCAGCAGCTTTCAGGGAATGAACTATGTCGGCTACACCTTC.

This clonotype was seen once. At one of its ends the junction is not consistent with the germline gene, which may arise from a read error. For the CDR3, the DNA is TGTGCCAGCGAAGGGGGGGGGACCCCCGGGGAGCCGTTTTTT. Its protein product is CASEGGGTPGEPFF. This sequence joins TRBV6-6 and TRBJ2-2; TRBD2 is a possible D gene (7 bases). CDR1 MNHNY and CDR2 SVGAGI come from the germline V gene (reference sequence). The CDR3 has 14 residues.

The gene calls are TRBV10-3 and TRBJ2-7; the match to TRBD1 covers 8 bases. With V trimmed by 2 bases and J by 3 bases, 6 bases remained unmatched. The CDR3 consists of 15 residues. The germline V gene has CDR1 ENHRY and CDR2 SYGVKD. CDR3 nucleotide sequence: TGTGCCATCAGTGAGGGACAGACAGGGGACTACGAGCAGTACGTC. Amino acids: CAISEGQTGDYEQYV.

This chain uses TRBV7-9 with TRBJ2-3; 7 nucleotides match TRBD1. In germline, CDR1 is SEHNR, CDR2 FQNEAQ (reference sequence). J was trimmed by 4 bases and V by 3 bases; bases with no gene match: 7. The CDR3 extends over 15 amino acids. The CDR3 DNA reads as TGTGCCAGCAGCTTCTCGACAGGGTTTTCAGATACGCAGTATTTT. This encodes CASSFSTGFSDTQYF. The variable domain in full, with the rest retrieved from reference TRBV7-9 and TRBJ2-3, is DTGVSQNPRHKITKRGQNVTFRCDPISEHNRLYWYRQTLGQGPEFLTYFQNEAQLEKSRLLSDRFSAERPKGSFSTLEIQRTEQGDSAMYLCASSFSTGFSDTQYFGPGTRLTVL.